This TCR beta chain appears in the sequencing data of a study of T cells after posttransplantation cyclophosphamide. General observations from the study: Blood and skin or GI T cell repertoires showed limited TRB overlap. Later blood repertoires were often dominated by clones from the donor CD8+ memory compartment. Recipient CMV seropositivity and CMV reactivation strongly tracked TRB clonality.

Controls had myeloablative marrow grafts with methotrexate and calcineurin inhibitor, sampled at 1 year. About this clone itself: Its antigen is unidentified.

Sequencing used immunoSEQ multiplex PCR; TCRdb keeps in-frame clones, though not all of them. The sample yields around 22,000 clones, more than 80% seen once. This CDR3 is built from 15 residues. The junction had 3 bases not matched to a gene; V was cut back by 4 bases and J by 2 bases. Germline V gene sequence: CDR1 SGHVS, CDR2 FQNEAQ. The V and J genes are TRBV7-8 and TRBJ1-4; 8 nucleotides align to TRBD1. The sequencing here drew on PBMCs, taken after an allogeneic stem cell transplant with a calcineurin inhibitor and methotrexate. The sequence was collected from a female patient aged 50-59 years who received an allogeneic stem cell transplant from an unrelated donor, was CMV-positive, and had chronic GVHD only. Some T cells may be transferred from the graft donor. CDR3 bases: TGTGCCAGCAGCTCCACAGGGGGGACTAATGAAAAACTGTTTTTT. It encodes CASSSTGGTNEKLFF.